These 9 T cell receptor beta chains originate from one sample sequenced in a study of T cell responses to AZD1222 COVID-19 vaccine. Using immunoSEQ multiplex PCR, the repertoire was profiled, and TCRdb retains in-frame clones only, with some absent. The sample comprises 130,000 or so clones, 80% to 90% of which are singletons, and roughly 8.9% rests with the top ten. This specimen was peripheral blood, taken 28 days after the second AZD1222 dose. All receptors come from an adult who received the AZD1222 COVID-19 vaccine.

The chain uses TRBV11-2 and TRBJ1-1, with a weak D call TRBD1 (6 bases). Per germline, CDR1 SGHAT and CDR2 FQNNGV. This CDR3 contains 14 residues. Trimming removed 2 bases from V and 3 bases from J, with 10 bases in between. The CDR3 is CASSLSGDYTEAFF. DNA for the CDR3: TGTGCCAGCAGCTTATCAGGGGATTACACTGAAGCTTTCTTT.

The genes are TRBV19 and TRBJ1-1; D is unresolved. Per germline, CDR1 LNHDA and CDR2 SQIVND (reference sequence). CDR3 size: 13 residues. The ends were cut back, 8 bases at V and 0 bases at J, with 10 bases in the middle. The CDR3 sequence is CASGEEVNTEAFF. The CDR3 nucleotides read TGTGCCAGTGGGGAAGAGGTGAACACTGAAGCTTTCTTT.

This chain joins TRBV6-2 or TRBV6-3 and TRBJ1-1; D call uncertain. CDR3 length: 12 amino acids. V dropped 5 bases and J dropped 8 bases, with 12 bases sitting between them. Germline lookup yields CDR1 MNHEY and CDR2 SVGEGT. The CDR3 sequence is CASSNFGREAFF. The CDR3 DNA follows: TGTGCCAGCAGTAATTTTGGGAGGGAAGCTTTCTTT.

The sample holds one count of this clone. This chain links TRBV7-9 with TRBJ1-4; TRBD1 might be the D (6 bases). Germline lookup yields CDR1 SEHNR and CDR2 FQNEAQ (reference sequence). The CDR3 runs to 14 residues. Trimming removed 5 bases at V and 8 bases at J, with 15 bases between. The CDR3, as DNA: TGTGCCAGCAGCCTTACAGGGATCGGCGAAAAACTGTTTTTT. Protein: CASSLTGIGEKLFF.

The J gene is TRBJ1-2, the V gene TRBV4-2; D unclear. Trimming left V 5 bases short and J 1 base short, with 8 bases between. CDR1 is LGHNA and CDR2 is YNFKEQ in the germline V gene. This CDR3 region has 13 residues. CDR3 amino acids: CASSGPHNYGYTF. CDR3 DNA: TGTGCCAGCAGCGGCCCTCATAACTATGGCTACACCTTC.

The CDR3 nucleotides are TGTGCCAGTAGTATTTGGGGACAGGGGGCCAATGAGCAGTTCTTC. Translated, it gives CASSIWGQGANEQFF. The chain has TRBV19 and TRBJ2-1; 12 bases match TRBD1. The CDR3 extends over 15 amino acids. Trimming cost V 3 bases and J 6 bases; bases outside gene matches: 3. Germline V gene data show CDR1 as LNHDA and CDR2 as SQIVND (reference sequence).

The chain uses TRBV9 and TRBJ1-2; no firm D call. In germline, CDR1 is SGDLS, CDR2 YYNGEE. Between the trimmed V and J ends, which lost 0 bases and 8 bases, there was a span of 14 bases. The CDR3 is 14 amino acids. CDR3 nucleotide sequence: TGTGCCAGCAGCGTAGTGGGGAGTCCGGACGGCTACACCTTC. Protein sequence: CASSVVGSPDGYTF.

The chain has TRBV7-2 and TRBJ1-2; D remains ambiguous. Per the germline V gene, CDR1 is SGHTA and CDR2 is FQGNSA. Trimming cost V 5 bases and J 8 bases, with 12 bases left between them. This CDR3 spans 12 amino acids. The CDR3 DNA is TGTGCCAGCAGCCCCCGGGAAAGAGGCTACACCTTC. As protein: CASSPRERGYTF.

The chain links TRBV2 to TRBJ2-7, with D possibly called TRBD1 or TRBD2 (5 bases each). The CDR3 loop spans 14 amino acids. Trimming removed 3 bases from V and 2 bases from J, with 11 bases in between. Germline V gene sequence: CDR1 SNHLY, CDR2 FYNNEI. The DNA of the CDR3 is TGTGCCAGCAGTGACGGGACGGTACCCTACGAGCAGTACTTC. It specifies CASSDGTVPYEQYF.